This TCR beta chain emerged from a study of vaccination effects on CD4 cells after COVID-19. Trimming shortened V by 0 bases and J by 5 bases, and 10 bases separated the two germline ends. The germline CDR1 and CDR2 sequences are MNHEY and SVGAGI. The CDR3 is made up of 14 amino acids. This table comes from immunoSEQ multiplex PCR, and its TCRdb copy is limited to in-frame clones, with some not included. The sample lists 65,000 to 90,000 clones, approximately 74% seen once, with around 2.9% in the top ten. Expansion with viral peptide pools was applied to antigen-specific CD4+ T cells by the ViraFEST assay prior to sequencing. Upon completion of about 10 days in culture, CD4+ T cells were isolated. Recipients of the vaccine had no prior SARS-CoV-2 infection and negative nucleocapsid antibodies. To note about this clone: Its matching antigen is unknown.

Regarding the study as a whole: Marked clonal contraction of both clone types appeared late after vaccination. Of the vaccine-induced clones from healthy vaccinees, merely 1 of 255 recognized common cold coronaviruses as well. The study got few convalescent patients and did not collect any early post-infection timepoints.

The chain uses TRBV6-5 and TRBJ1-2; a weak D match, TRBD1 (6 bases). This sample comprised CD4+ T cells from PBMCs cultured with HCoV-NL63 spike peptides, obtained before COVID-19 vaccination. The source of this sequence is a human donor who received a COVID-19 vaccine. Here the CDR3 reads CASSYSRGEYGYTF. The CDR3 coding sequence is TGTGCCAGCAGTTACTCGAGGGGGGAATATGGCTACACCTTC.